Shown below are 19 T cell receptor beta chains from a single sample sequenced in a study of regulatory T cells in long-lasting Graves disease (dated by TCRdb to the early 2020s). The time point label, read with the paper, signifies: persistent/refractory GD, antithyroid drugs over 5 years with positive TRAb. RNA was extracted from PBMCs in TRIzol for both TCR sequencing and RNA sequencing. The library was obtained by multiplex PCR. The sequencer listed for this sample is Illumina HiSeq 4000. To build TCR beta libraries, CDR3 regions were amplified by Arm-PCR using iRepertoire HTBI primers. The public reads were reprocessed in TCRdb via fastp at Q25 and MiXCR, keeping in-frame beta chains. Each CDR3 protein appears once, grouped with its most common genes and DNA. In all, the sample holds around 300,000 distinct CDR3 sequences, and roughly a fifth of those were seen once. The ten largest clones represent more than 50% of the sample.

Sequencing used peripheral blood mononuclear cells (PBMCs), obtained when the disease was refractory, from a patient treated with antithyroid drugs. The receptors were gathered from a female donor with Graves disease.

The rearrangement uses TRBV12-3 or TRBV12-4 and TRBJ2-5; the D call may be TRBD1 or TRBD2 (6 bases each). The ends were cut back, 4 bases at V and 5 bases at J, with 23 bases in the middle. CDR3 length equals 17 residues. The CDR3 sequence: CASSSPVGWGAVETQYF. DNA for the CDR3: TGTGCCAGCAGTTCCCCGGTGGGTTGGGGGGCAGTGGAGACCCAGTACTTC.

Turning to this clonotype: It may be a read error: a sequence one base away is much more abundant. CDR3 amino acids: CASSMRLAVYNEQYF. CDR3 DNA: TGTGCCAGCAGTATGCGACTAGCGGTTTACAATGAGCAGTACTTC. V is TRBV12-3 or TRBV12-4 and J is TRBJ2-7; 9 bases agree with TRBD2. The CDR3 loop spans 15 amino acids. Germline trimming cut 5 bases from V and 7 bases from J; bases unmatched to any gene: 12.

At least ten counts were recorded for this clonotype. This chain uses TRBV28 with TRBJ2-7; D call uncertain. The CDR3 is made up of 13 amino acids. V was pared by 6 bases and J by 2 bases, with 11 bases between. The germline gives CDR1 MDHEN, CDR2 SYDVKM. Here the CDR3 DNA reads TGTGCCAGCAGGGGCCTTGCCACCTACGAGCAGTACTTC. As protein: CASRGLATYEQYF.

V and J are TRBV7-9 and TRBJ2-5; 10 bases agree with TRBD2. V lost 5 bases to trimming and J lost 1 base; unmatched junction nucleotides: 7. This CDR3 has 16 residues. Looked up from germline, CDR1 is SEHNR and CDR2 is FQNEAQ (reference sequence). The CDR3 here is CASSPGASGSQETQYF. Here the CDR3 DNA reads TGTGCCAGCAGCCCCGGGGCTAGCGGGAGCCAAGAGACCCAGTACTTC.

The V call is TRBV20-1, the J call TRBJ2-1; 7 bases align to TRBD1. CDR3 length equals 16 residues. The trim removed 0 bases at V and 0 bases at J, leaving 5 bases unmatched. Looked up from germline, CDR1 is DFQATT and CDR2 is SNEGSKA (reference sequence). DNA of the CDR3: TGCAGTGCTAGAGATCCCGCAGGGGGCTCCTACAATGAGCAGTTCTTC. Translated: CSARDPAGGSYNEQFF.

This clonotype showed up many times. The chain joins TRBV30 to TRBJ2-7; D not certain. V lost 2 bases and J lost 2, with 4 bases in between. CDR1 GTSNPN and CDR2 SVGIG come from the germline V gene (reference sequence). This CDR3 spans 11 amino acids. The CDR3 sequence: CAWSSPYEQYF. In DNA, the CDR3 is TGTGCCTGGAGTTCACCCTACGAGCAGTACTTC.

The V gene is TRBV6-2 or TRBV6-3, the J gene TRBJ1-5; 7 nucleotides line up with TRBD1. CDR1 and CDR2 from the germline V gene are MNHEY and SVGEGT. This CDR3 contains 15 residues. V lost 6 bases and J lost 3; bases outside the gene matches: 8. The CDR3 protein is CASSRQGGVNQPQHF. The CDR3 nucleotides are TGTGCCAGCAGCCGCCAGGGGGGAGTCAATCAGCCCCAGCATTTT.

This clonotype was counted at least ten times. The chain links TRBV11-2 to TRBJ1-4, with 11 nucleotides matching TRBD1. The germline gives CDR1 SGHAT, CDR2 FQNNGV. The CDR3 length is 18 residues. With V trimmed by 5 bases and J by 0 bases, 8 bases remained unmatched. The CDR3 nucleotides are TGTGCCAGCAGCCTAGGACAGGGGGCGTCGGCAACTAATGAAAAACTGTTTTTT. Translating it yields CASSLGQGASATNEKLFF.

This clonotype was recorded many times. The chain joins TRBV6-1 to TRBJ1-2, with D tentatively TRBD1 (5 bases). The CDR3 loop spans 17 amino acids. V dropped 1 base and J dropped 4 bases, with 19 bases sitting between them. From germline, CDR1 is MNHNS and CDR2 SASEGT. CDR3 sequence reads: CASSEEISGLEIYGYTF. Written as DNA, the CDR3 is TGTGCCAGCAGTGAAGAAATTTCAGGGCTGGAGATCTATGGCTACACCTTC.

This clonotype was seen a handful of times. V gene TRBV19 combines with J gene TRBJ2-7; 9 nucleotides line up with TRBD2. The ends lost 5 bases at V and 3 bases at J; junction bases unmatched: 11. Germline loops: CDR1 LNHDA, CDR2 SQIVND (reference sequence). This CDR3 has 16 residues. The CDR3 coding sequence is TGTGCCAGTAGTCGTGACCCGGGACTAGCCGTCTACGAGCAGTACTTC. It is translated as CASSRDPGLAVYEQYF.

The rearrangement links TRBV6-2 or TRBV6-3 to TRBJ2-2; tentatively, D is TRBD1 (5 bases). The germline CDR1 and CDR2 sequences are MNHEY and SVGEGT. The CDR3 loop spans 15 amino acids. The V gene lost 7 bases and the J gene lost 0 bases, with 12 bases spanning the gap. The CDR3: CASITPGTNTGELFF. The CDR3 DNA is TGTGCCAGCATTACGCCAGGGACGAACACCGGGGAGCTGTTTTTT.

The J gene is TRBJ2-1, the V gene TRBV7-9; 15 nucleotides align to TRBD2. Germline V gene sequence: CDR1 SEHNR, CDR2 FQNEAQ (reference sequence). The CDR3 covers 17 residues. Germline trimming cut 3 bases from V and 6 bases from J; bases unmatched to any gene: 6. The CDR3 DNA is TGTGCCAGCAGCTTGGGACTAGCGGGAGGAAAGATCAATGAGCAGTTCTTC. Translation gives CASSLGLAGGKINEQFF.

The chain combines TRBV19 with TRBJ1-2; D gene ambiguous. Per the germline V gene, CDR1 is LNHDA and CDR2 is SQIVND (reference sequence). The V end lost 3 bases, the J end lost 1 base, and 15 bases lay between the germline ends. The CDR3 is 16 residues long. The CDR3 spells CASSIGSHGINYGYTF. The CDR3 nucleotides are TGTGCCAGTAGTATCGGGTCCCACGGGATTAACTATGGCTACACCTTC.

This rearrangement joins TRBV7-9 to TRBJ2-7; a possible D gene is TRBD1 (5 bases). Germline CDR1 and CDR2: SEHNR and FQNEAQ (reference sequence). The CDR3 sequence is 13 residues long. V was trimmed by 1 base and J by 6 bases, leaving 10 bases between them. The CDR3 sequence: CASSLEQASEQYF. In nucleotides, the CDR3 is TGTGCCAGCAGCTTAGAACAGGCCAGCGAGCAGTACTTC.

This clonotype has ten or more counts. For the CDR3, the DNA is TGTGCCAGCAGTGGGGGGGTCTACGAGCAGTACTTC. Encoded protein: CASSGGVYEQYF. The chain carries TRBV2 and TRBJ2-7; possible D gene TRBD2, 6 bases. The germline CDR1 and CDR2 sequences are SNHLY and FYNNEI. The CDR3 is 12 residues long. The V gene lost 4 bases and the J gene lost 3 bases, with 7 bases spanning the gap.

In this sample, this clonotype turned up many times. This chain uses TRBV28 with TRBJ1-5, with TRBD1 identical over 7 bases. With V trimmed by 6 bases and J by 4 bases, 6 bases remained unmatched. The V gene's germline CDR1 is MDHEN and CDR2 SYDVKM. The CDR3 totals 14 residues. The CDR3 spells CASRHGTVNQPQHF. The CDR3 DNA follows: TGTGCCAGCAGACACGGGACAGTTAATCAGCCCCAGCATTTT.

This clonotype was seen a few times. V and J are TRBV7-3 and TRBJ1-1; 7 positions agree with TRBD1. This CDR3 spans 16 amino acids. CDR1 is SGHTA and CDR2 is FQGTGA in the germline V gene. J lost 0 bases, V lost 2 bases, and 6 bases had no gene match. The CDR3 bases are TGTGCCAGCAGCTTAGAGGGGGACAGCCTGAACACTGAAGCTTTCTTT. This codes for CASSLEGDSLNTEAFF.

This clonotype was detected once. The chain recombines TRBV6-2 or TRBV6-3 with TRBJ2-5; 11 bases are shared with TRBD1. V shed 5 bases, J shed 5 bases, and the junction held 10 bases outside the gene matches. This CDR3 comprises 16 residues. The germline V gene encodes CDR1 MNHEY and CDR2 SVGEGT. Here the CDR3 DNA reads TGTGCCAGCAGTACCCCTTGGACAGGGGGCGGCGAGACCCAGTACTTC. This translates into CASSTPWTGGGETQYF.

This clonotype was found many times. The V call is TRBV28, the J call TRBJ2-7; a weak D match, TRBD1 (5 bases). Germline CDR1 is MDHEN and CDR2 is SYDVKM. The V and J ends lost 6 bases and 2 bases respectively, with 11 bases between them. The CDR3 consists of 13 residues. Here the CDR3 reads CASSDFRAYEQYF. CDR3 DNA sequence: TGTGCCAGCAGCGACTTCAGGGCCTACGAGCAGTACTTC.